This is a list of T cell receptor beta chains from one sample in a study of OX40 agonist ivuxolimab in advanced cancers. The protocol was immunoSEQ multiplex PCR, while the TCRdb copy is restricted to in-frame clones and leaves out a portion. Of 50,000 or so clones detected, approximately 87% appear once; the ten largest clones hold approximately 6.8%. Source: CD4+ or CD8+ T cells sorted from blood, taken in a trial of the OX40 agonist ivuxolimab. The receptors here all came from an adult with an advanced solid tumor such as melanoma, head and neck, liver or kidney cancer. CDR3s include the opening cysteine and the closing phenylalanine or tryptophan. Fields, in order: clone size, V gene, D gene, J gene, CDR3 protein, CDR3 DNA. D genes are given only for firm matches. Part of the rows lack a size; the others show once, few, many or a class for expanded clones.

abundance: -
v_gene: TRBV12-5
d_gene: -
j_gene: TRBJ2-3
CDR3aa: CASGLVAGYGTDTQYF
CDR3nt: TGTGCTAGTGGTTTGGTAGCGGGCTATGGCACAGATACGCAGTATTTT

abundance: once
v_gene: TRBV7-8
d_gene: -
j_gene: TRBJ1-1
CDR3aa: CASGEGGNTEAFF
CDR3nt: TGTGCCAGCGGGGAGGGAGGGAACACTGAAGCTTTCTTT

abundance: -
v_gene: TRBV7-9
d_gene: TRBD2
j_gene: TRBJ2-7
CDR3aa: CASSFLAGGPHSYEQYF
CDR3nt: TGTGCCAGCAGCTTCCTAGCGGGGGGCCCACACTCCTACGAGCAGTACTTC

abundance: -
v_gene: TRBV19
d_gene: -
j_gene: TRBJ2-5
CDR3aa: CASSIGVQETQYF
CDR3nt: TGTGCCAGTAGTATAGGAGTTCAAGAGACCCAGTACTTC

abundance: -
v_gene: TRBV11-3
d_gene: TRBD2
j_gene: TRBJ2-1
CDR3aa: CASSLVAGGNEQFF
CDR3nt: TGTGCCAGCAGCTTAGTGGCGGGGGGTAATGAGCAGTTCTTC

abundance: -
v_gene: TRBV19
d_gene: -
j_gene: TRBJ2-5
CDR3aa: CASSSLGRETQYF
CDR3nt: TGTGCCAGTAGTTCTCTGGGACGGGAGACCCAGTACTTC

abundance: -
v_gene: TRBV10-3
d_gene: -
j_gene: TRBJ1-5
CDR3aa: CASSVGVEQPQHF
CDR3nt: TGTGCCAGCAGTGTGGGTGTCGAGCAGCCCCAGCATTTT

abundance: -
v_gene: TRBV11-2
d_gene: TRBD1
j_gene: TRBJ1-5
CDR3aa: CASSLGQGHQPQHF
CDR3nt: TGTGCCAGCAGCTTGGGACAGGGGCATCAGCCCCAGCATTTT

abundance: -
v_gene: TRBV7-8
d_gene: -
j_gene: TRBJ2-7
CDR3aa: CASSLANALQYVPYEQYF
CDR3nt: TGTGCCAGCAGCTTAGCGAATGCCCTTCAATACGTCCCCTACGAGCAGTACTTC

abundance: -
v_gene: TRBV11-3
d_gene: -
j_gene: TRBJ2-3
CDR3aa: CASSLNTDTQYF
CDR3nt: TGTGCCAGCAGCCTAAACACAGATACGCAGTATTTT

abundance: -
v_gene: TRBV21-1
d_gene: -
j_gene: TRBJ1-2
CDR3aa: CASSEHRGANYGYTF
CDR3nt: TGTGCCAGCAGCGAACACAGGGGTGCTAACTATGGCTACACCTTC

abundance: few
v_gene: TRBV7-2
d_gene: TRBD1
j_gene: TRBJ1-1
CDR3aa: CASSFGQGYTEAFF
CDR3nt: TGTGCCAGCAGCTTTGGACAGGGTTACACTGAAGCTTTCTTT

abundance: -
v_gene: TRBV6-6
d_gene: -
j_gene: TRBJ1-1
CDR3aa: CASSSKGGSTEAFF
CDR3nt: TGTGCCAGCAGCTCTAAGGGCGGCAGCACTGAAGCTTTCTTT

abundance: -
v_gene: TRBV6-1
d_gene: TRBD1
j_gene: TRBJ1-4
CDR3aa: CASSPQDRLSEKLFF
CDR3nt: TGTGCCAGCAGTCCCCAGGACAGGTTAAGTGAAAAACTGTTTTTT

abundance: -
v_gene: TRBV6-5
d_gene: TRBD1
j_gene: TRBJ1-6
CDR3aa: CASRKGGQGSPLHF
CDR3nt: TGTGCCAGCCGAAAGGGTGGACAGGGTTCACCCCTCCACTTT

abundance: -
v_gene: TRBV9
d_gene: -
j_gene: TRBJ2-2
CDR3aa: CASSVGTGELFF
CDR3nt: TGTGCCAGCAGCGTGGGGACCGGGGAGCTGTTTTTT

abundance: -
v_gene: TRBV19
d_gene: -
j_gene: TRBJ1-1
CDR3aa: CASSARQPNTEAFF
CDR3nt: TGTGCCAGTAGTGCCCGACAGCCGAACACTGAAGCTTTCTTT

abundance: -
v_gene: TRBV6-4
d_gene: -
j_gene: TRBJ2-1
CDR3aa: CASSETGGNNEQFF
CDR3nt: TGTGCCAGCAGTGAAACGGGCGGAAACAATGAGCAGTTCTTC

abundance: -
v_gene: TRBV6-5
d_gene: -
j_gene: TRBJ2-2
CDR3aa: CASSRTRNTGELFF
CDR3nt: TGTGCCAGCAGTCGGACCAGGAACACCGGGGAGCTGTTTTTT

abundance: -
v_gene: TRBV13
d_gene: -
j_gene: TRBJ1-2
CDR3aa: CASRTYRAGNYGYTF
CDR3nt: TGTGCCAGCCGGACGTACAGGGCGGGTAACTATGGCTACACCTTC

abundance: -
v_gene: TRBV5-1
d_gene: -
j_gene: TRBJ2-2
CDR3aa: CASSLDIATGELFF
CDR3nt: TGCGCCAGCAGCTTAGACATAGCCACCGGGGAGCTGTTTTTT

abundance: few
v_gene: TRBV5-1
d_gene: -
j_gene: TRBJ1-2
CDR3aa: CASSSRGNYGYTF
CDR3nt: TGCGCCAGCAGCTCTAGGGGAAACTATGGCTACACCTTC

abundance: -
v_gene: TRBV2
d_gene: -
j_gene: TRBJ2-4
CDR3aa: CASRKLAAKNIQYF
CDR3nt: TGTGCCAGTCGAAAGTTGGCGGCCAAAAACATTCAGTACTTC